Only one count was recorded for the clone carrying this T cell receptor (beta chain). The data stem from a study of T cell changes during pregnancy in multiple sclerosis. Generated by immunoSEQ multiplex PCR, the TCRdb table keeps only in-frame clones and is missing some. Of about 94,000 clones listed, approximately 93% are singletons. The starting material was peripheral blood, obtained after pregnancy. The receptor was isolated from a female donor with multiple sclerosis, enrolled in a pregnancy study.

The CDR3 DNA reads TGTGCCAGCAGTTACCCGACAGGGGCGGGCAATCAGCCCCAGCATTTT. It translates to CASSYPTGAGNQPQHF. V and J are TRBV6-5 and TRBJ1-5; 8 bases are shared with TRBD1. Unmatched junction bases numbered 5, after V lost 2 bases and J lost 2 bases. The CDR3 runs to 16 residues. The germline V gene has CDR1 MNHEY and CDR2 SVGAGI.